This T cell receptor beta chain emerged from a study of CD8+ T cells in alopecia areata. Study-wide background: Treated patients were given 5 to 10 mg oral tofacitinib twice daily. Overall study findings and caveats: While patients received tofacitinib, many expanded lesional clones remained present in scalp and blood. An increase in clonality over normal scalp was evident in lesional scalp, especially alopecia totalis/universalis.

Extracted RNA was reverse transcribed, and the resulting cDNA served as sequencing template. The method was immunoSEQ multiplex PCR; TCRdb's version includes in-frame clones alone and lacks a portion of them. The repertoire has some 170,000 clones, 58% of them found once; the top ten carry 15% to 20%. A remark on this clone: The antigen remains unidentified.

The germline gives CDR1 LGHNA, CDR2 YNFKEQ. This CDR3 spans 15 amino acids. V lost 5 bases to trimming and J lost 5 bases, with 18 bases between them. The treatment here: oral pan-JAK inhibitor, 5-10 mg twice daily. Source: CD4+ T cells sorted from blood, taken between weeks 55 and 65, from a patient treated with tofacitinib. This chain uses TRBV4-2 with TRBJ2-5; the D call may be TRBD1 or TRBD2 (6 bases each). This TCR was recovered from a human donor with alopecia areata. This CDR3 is CASSSSTGRKETQYF. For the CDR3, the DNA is TGTGCCAGCAGCTCATCAACAGGGAGGAAGGAGACCCAGTACTTC.